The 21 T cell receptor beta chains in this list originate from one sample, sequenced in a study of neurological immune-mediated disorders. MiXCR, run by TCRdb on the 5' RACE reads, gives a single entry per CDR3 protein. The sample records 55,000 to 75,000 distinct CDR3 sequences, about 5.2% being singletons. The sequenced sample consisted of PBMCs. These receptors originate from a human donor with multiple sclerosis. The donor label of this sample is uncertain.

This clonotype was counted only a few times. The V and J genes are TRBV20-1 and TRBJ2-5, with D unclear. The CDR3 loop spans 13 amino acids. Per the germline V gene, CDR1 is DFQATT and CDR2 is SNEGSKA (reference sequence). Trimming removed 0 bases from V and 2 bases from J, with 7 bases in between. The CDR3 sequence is CSARDPLQETQYF. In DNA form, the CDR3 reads TGCAGTGCTAGAGACCCTTTGCAAGAGACCCAGTACTTC.

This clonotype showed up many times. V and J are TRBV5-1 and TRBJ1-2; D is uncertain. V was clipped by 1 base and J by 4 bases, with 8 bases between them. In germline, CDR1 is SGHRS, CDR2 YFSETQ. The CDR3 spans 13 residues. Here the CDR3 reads CASSLRRPYGYTF. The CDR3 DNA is TGCGCCAGCAGCTTGAGAAGACCCTATGGCTACACCTTC. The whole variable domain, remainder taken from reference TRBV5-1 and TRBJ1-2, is KAGVTQTPRYLIKTRGQQVTLSCSPISGHRSVSWYQQTPGQGLQFLFEYFSETQRNKGNFPGRFSGRQFSNSRSEMNVSTLELGDSALYLCASSLRRPYGYTFGSGTRLTVV.

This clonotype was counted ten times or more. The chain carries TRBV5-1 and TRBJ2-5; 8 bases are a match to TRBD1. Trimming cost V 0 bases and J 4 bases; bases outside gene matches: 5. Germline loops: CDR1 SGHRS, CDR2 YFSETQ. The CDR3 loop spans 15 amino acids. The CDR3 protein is CASSLGTGPGETQYF. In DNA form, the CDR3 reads TGCGCCAGCAGCTTGGGGACAGGGCCGGGAGAGACCCAGTACTTC. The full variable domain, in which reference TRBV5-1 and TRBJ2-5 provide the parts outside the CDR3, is KAGVTQTPRYLIKTRGQQVTLSCSPISGHRSVSWYQQTPGQGLQFLFEYFSETQRNKGNFPGRFSGRQFSNSRSEMNVSTLELGDSALYLCASSLGTGPGETQYFGPGTRLLVL.

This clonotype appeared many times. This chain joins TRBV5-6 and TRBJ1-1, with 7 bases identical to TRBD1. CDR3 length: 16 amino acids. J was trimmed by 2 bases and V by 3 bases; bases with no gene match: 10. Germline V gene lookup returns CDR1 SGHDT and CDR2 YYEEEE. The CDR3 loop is CASSWDLRQGNTEAFF. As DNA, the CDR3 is TGTGCCAGCAGCTGGGACCTCAGACAGGGCAACACTGAAGCTTTCTTT.

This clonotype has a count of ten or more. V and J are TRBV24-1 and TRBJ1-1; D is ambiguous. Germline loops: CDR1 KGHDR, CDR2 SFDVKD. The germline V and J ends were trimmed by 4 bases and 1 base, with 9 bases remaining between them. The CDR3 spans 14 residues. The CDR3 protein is CATSESRPNTEAFF. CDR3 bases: TGTGCCACCAGTGAAAGTAGGCCGAACACTGAAGCTTTCTTT.

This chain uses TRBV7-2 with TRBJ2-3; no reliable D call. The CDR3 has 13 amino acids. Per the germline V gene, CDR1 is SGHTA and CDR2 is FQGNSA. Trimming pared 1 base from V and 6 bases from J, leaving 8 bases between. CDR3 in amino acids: CASSLVSLDTQYF. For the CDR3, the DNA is TGTGCCAGCAGCTTAGTTTCCCTGGATACGCAGTATTTT.

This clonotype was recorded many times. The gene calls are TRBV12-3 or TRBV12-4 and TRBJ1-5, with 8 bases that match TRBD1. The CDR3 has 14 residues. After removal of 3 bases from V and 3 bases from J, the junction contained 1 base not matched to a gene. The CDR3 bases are TGTGCCAGCAGTTTGCAGGGGGCCAATCAGCCCCAGCATTTT. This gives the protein CASSLQGANQPQHF.

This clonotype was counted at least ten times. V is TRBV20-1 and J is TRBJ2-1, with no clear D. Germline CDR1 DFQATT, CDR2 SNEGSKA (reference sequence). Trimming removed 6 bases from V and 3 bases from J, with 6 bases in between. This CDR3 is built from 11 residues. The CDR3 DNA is TGCAGTGCCGAAGACTACAATGAGCAGTTCTTC. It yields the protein CSAEDYNEQFF.

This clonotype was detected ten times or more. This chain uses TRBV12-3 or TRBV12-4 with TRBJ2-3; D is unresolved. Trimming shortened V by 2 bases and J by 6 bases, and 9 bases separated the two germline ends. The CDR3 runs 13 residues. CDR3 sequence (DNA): TGTGCCAGCAGTTTAAATACAGAGGATACGCAGTATTTT. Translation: CASSLNTEDTQYF.

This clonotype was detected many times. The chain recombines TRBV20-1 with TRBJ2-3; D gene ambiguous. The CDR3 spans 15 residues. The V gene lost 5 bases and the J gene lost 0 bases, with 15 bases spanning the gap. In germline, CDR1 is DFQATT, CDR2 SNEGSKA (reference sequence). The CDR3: CSALNKHTSTDTQYF. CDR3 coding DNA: TGCAGTGCTTTAAATAAACACACTAGCACAGATACGCAGTATTTT.

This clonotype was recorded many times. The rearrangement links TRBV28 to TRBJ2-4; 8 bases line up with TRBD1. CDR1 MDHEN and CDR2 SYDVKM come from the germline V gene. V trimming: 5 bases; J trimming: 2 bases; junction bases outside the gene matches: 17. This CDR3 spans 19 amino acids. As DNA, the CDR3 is TGTGCCAGCAGTCCCGCGTCCCGAACAGGGGGGAGAACCAAAAACATTCAGTACTTC. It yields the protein CASSPASRTGGRTKNIQYF.

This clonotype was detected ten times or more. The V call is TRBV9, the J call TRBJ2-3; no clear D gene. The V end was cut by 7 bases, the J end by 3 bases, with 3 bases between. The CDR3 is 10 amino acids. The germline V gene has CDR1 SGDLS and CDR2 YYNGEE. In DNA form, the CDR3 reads TGTGCCAGCGGAACAGATACGCAGTATTTT. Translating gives CASGTDTQYF.

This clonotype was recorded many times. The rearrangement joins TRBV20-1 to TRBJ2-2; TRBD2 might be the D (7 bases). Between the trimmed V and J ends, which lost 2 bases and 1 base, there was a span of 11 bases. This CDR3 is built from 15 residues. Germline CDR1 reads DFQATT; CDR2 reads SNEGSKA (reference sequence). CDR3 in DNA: TGCAGTGCTAGACTGGGGGGGCGGAACACCGGGGAGCTGTTTTTT. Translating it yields CSARLGGRNTGELFF.

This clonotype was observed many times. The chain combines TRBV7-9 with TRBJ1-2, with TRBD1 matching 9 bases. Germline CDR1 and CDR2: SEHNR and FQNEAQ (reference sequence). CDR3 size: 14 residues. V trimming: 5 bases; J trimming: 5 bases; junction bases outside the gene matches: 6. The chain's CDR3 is CASSPTGGPYGYTF. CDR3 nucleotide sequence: TGTGCCAGCAGCCCGACAGGGGGTCCATATGGCTACACCTTC.

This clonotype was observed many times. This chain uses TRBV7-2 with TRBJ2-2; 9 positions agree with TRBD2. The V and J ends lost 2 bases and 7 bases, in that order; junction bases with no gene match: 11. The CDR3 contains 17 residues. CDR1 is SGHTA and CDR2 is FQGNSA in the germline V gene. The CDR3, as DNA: TGTGCCAGCAGCTTATTAACTAGCGGGTTGGTCGGCGGGGAGCTGTTTTTT. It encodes CASSLLTSGLVGGELFF.

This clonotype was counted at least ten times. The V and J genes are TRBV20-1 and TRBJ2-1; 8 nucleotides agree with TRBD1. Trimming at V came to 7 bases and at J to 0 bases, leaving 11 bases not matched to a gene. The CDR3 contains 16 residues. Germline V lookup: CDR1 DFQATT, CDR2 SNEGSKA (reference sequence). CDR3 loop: CSVTLTGTGSYNEQFF. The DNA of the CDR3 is TGCAGTGTTACACTCACCGGGACAGGCTCCTACAATGAGCAGTTCTTC.

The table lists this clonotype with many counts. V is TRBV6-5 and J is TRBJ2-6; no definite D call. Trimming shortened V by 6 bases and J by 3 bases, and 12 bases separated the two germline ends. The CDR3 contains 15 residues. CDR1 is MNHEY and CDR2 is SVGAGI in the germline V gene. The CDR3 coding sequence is TGTGCCAGCAGCGCTCCGGGCTTTGGGGCCAACGTCCTGACTTTC. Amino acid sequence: CASSAPGFGANVLTF.

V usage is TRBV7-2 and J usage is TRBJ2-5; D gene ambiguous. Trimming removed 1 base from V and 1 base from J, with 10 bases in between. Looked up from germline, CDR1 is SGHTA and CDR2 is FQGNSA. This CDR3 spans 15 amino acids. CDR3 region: CASSLDSVSQETQYF. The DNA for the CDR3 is TGTGCCAGCAGCTTAGACTCGGTCAGCCAAGAGACCCAGTACTTC.

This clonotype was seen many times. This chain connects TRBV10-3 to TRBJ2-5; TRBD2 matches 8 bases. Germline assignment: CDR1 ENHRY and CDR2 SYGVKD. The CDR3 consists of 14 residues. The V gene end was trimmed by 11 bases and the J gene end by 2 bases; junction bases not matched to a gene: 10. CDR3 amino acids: CAANGGAAQETQYF. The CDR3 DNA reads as TGTGCCGCAAACGGGGGGGCCGCACAAGAGACCCAGTACTTC.

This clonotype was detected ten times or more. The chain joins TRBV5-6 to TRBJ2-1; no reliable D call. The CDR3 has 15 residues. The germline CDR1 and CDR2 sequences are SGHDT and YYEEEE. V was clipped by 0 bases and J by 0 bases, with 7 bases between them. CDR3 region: CASSLGEYSYNEQFF. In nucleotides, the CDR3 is TGTGCCAGCAGCTTGGGAGAATACTCCTACAATGAGCAGTTCTTC.

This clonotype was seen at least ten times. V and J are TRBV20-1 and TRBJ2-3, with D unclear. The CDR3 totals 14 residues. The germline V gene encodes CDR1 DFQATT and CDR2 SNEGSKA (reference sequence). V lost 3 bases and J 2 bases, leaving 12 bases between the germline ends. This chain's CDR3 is CSARVLTVTDTQYF. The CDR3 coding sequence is TGCAGTGCTAGGGTCCTTACGGTCACAGATACGCAGTATTTT.